The 16 T cell receptor beta chains below all came from one sample that was sequenced in a study of CD8 T cells in Susac syndrome. It was with random hexamers that about 0.45 to 1 ug RNA was reverse transcribed. TCRdb called the immunoSEQ multiplex PCR reads again in MiXCR, with one record for every CDR3 protein. The data hold 300,000 or so distinct CDR3 sequences, with 92% observed a single time. Sequencing was carried out using CD4+ T cells from PBMCs. These receptors all stem from a human donor with multiple sclerosis.

The chain has TRBV30 and TRBJ2-7, with D perhaps assigned TRBD1 or TRBD2 (5 bases each). The CDR3 totals 13 residues. V was shortened by 2 bases and J by 10 bases, with 18 bases between the two germline ends. CDR1 and CDR2 from the germline V gene are GTSNPN and SVGIG (reference sequence). The CDR3, as DNA: TGTGCCTGGAGTCAGGGAGAAGGAGGCACACAGTACTTC. Residues: CAWSQGEGGTQYF.

The rearrangement joins TRBV3-1 to TRBJ2-1; D uncertain. The CDR3 consists of 12 residues. V lost 3 bases and J lost 13, with 13 bases in between. CDR1 LGHDT and CDR2 YNNKEL come from the germline V gene (reference sequence). CDR3 in DNA: TGTGCCAGCAGCCAGGGGTCGGAAGCACAGTTCTTC. Translation: CASSQGSEAQFF.

This clonotype was seen more than once but under ten times. V gene TRBV7-2 combines with J gene TRBJ2-1; D uncertain. CDR1 and CDR2 (germline): SGHTA, FQGNSA. This CDR3 spans 12 amino acids. Between the trimmed V and J ends, which lost 3 bases and 4 bases, there was a span of 4 bases. CDR3 nucleotide sequence: TGTGCCAGCAGCTTTACTTACAATGAGCAGTTCTTC. Translating it yields CASSFTYNEQFF.

The genes are TRBV19 and TRBJ1-2; 8 bases are a match to TRBD1. V lost 4 bases to trimming and J lost 4 bases; unmatched junction nucleotides: 5. This CDR3 region has 14 residues. The germline V gene encodes CDR1 LNHDA and CDR2 SQIVND (reference sequence). The CDR3 DNA follows: TGTGCCAGTAGTAAACAGGGGGTCTCCTATGGCTACACCTTC. Translating gives CASSKQGVSYGYTF. Filled out from reference TRBV19 and TRBJ1-2, the complete variable domain reads DGGITQSPKYLFRKEGQNVTLSCEQNLNHDAMYWYRQDPGQGLRLIYYSQIVNDFQKGDIAEGYSVSREKKESFPLTVTSAQKNPTAFYLCASSKQGVSYGYTFGSGTRLTVV.

This sequence joins TRBV29-1 and TRBJ2-7, with D hard to call. CDR1 SQVTM and CDR2 ANQGSEA come from the germline V gene. This CDR3 spans 12 amino acids. Trimming shortened V by 4 bases and J by 5 bases, and 12 bases separated the two germline ends. The CDR3 bases are TGCAGCGTTGGGCGAAGGGCGGACGAGCAGTACTTC. It codes for CSVGRRADEQYF.

This CDR3 reads CSVSQGGGSQPQHF. In DNA form, the CDR3 reads TGCAGCGTCTCCCAGGGGGGAGGGTCTCAGCCCCAGCATTTT. The rearrangement links TRBV29-1 to TRBJ1-5, with 7 bases that match TRBD1. The length of the CDR3 is 14 residues. The V segment lost 6 bases and the J segment 6 bases; nucleotides outside the gene matches: 11. The germline V gene encodes CDR1 SQVTM and CDR2 ANQGSEA.

The V and J genes are TRBV27 and TRBJ1-4; 7 nucleotides agree with TRBD1. The CDR3 length is 14 residues. From germline, CDR1 is MNHEY and CDR2 SMNVEV (reference sequence). J gave up 6 bases and V 8 bases, and 9 bases lay outside the gene matches. CDR3 DNA: TGTGCCAGCGGCAACCTACAGGGGTATGAAAAACTGTTTTTT. It is translated as CASGNLQGYEKLFF.

The chain carries TRBV2 and TRBJ2-1, with TRBD1 matching 12 bases. The junction had 9 bases not matched to a gene; V was cut back by 6 bases and J by 9 bases. This CDR3 is built from 15 residues. CDR1 and CDR2 (germline): SNHLY, FYNNEI. CDR3 nucleotide sequence: TGTGCCAGCAGCCCCCGGGACAGGGGGCGTGGTGAGCAGTTCTTC. This sequence encodes CASSPRDRGRGEQFF.

The chain recombines TRBV9 with TRBJ2-3; D possibly corresponds to TRBD1 (5 bases). Germline CDR1 and CDR2: SGDLS and YYNGEE. V lost 3 bases and J 1 base, leaving 18 bases between the germline ends. The CDR3 extends over 17 amino acids. This CDR3 is CASSAQPGLQGTDTQYF. CDR3 DNA: TGTGCCAGCAGCGCCCAACCAGGGTTACAAGGCACAGATACGCAGTATTTT.

The gene calls are TRBV4-2 and TRBJ1-4; the D gene is possibly TRBD1 (6 bases). Germline V gene data show CDR1 as LGHNA and CDR2 as YNFKEQ. Trimming took 0 bases from V and 3 from J, leaving 11 bases between them. The CDR3 loop spans 16 amino acids. CDR3 region: CASSQDMGAANEKLFF. In nucleotides, the CDR3 is TGTGCCAGCAGCCAAGATATGGGGGCTGCTAATGAAAAACTGTTTTTT.

This clonotype was observed once. The V gene is TRBV11-2, the J gene TRBJ1-1; 10 bases are a match to TRBD1. V shed 4 bases and J 5 bases; nucleotides not matched to a gene: 1. The CDR3 has 13 residues. Germline values: CDR1 SGHAT, CDR2 FQNNGV. The CDR3, as DNA: TGTGCCAGCAGCTGGGGACAGGGGACTGAAGCTTTCTTT. Residues: CASSWGQGTEAFF.

V usage is TRBV4-2 and J usage is TRBJ2-3, with a tentative D call TRBD1 (6 bases). V lost 4 bases and J lost 2, with 16 bases in between. In germline, CDR1 is LGHNA, CDR2 YNFKEQ. The CDR3 has 16 amino acids. The CDR3 protein is CASSPRQVLNTDTQYF. DNA of the CDR3: TGTGCCAGCAGCCCTAGACAGGTTTTGAACACAGATACGCAGTATTTT.

The chain links TRBV5-1 to TRBJ2-4; D may match TRBD1 or TRBD2 (6 bases each). Germline V gives CDR1 SGHRS, CDR2 YFSETQ. The CDR3 is 16 amino acids. The V gene lost 2 bases and the J gene lost 5 bases, with 17 bases spanning the gap. The CDR3 here is CASSFAGWGAENIQYF. In DNA form, the CDR3 reads TGCGCCAGCAGCTTCGCCGGATGGGGGGCCGAAAACATTCAGTACTTC.

The chain joins TRBV20-1 to TRBJ2-1, with D perhaps TRBD1 (5 bases). This CDR3 contains 13 residues. Germline CDR1 reads DFQATT; CDR2 reads SNEGSKA (reference sequence). With 2 bases removed from V and 7 bases from J, the gap between germline ends came to 12 bases. The CDR3 sequence: CSARKRRGNEQFF. The CDR3 DNA sequence: TGCAGTGCTAGAAAGCGAAGGGGAAATGAGCAGTTCTTC.

V gene TRBV7-2 combines with J gene TRBJ2-7, with 10 bases identical to TRBD2. Germline trimming cut 1 base from V and 2 bases from J; bases unmatched to any gene: 11. The CDR3 is made up of 18 amino acids. Germline assignment: CDR1 SGHTA and CDR2 FQGNSA. The CDR3 DNA is TGTGCCAGCAGCTTAGTCGGGTCTAGCGGGAGAGATCCCTACGAGCAGTACTTC. Translating gives CASSLVGSSGRDPYEQYF.

The rearrangement uses TRBV14 and TRBJ2-1; D remains unclear. Deletions cut 1 base from V and 2 bases from J, with 12 bases between. CDR3 length equals 16 residues. Germline assignment: CDR1 SGHDN and CDR2 FVKESK. CDR3: CASSQGGGLPYNEQFF. In DNA form, the CDR3 reads TGTGCCAGCAGCCAAGGTGGCGGCCTTCCCTACAATGAGCAGTTCTTC.